The 32 T cell receptor beta chains below come from one sample, sequenced in a study of blood T cell repertoires in COVID-19 (TCRdb year 2020). Libraries were prepared through the immunoSEQ multiplex PCR assay. TCRdb's version of the immuneACCESS table is confined to in-frame rearrangements and falls short of the full clone set. An unresolved V gene accounts for under half of the shortfall where checked; the remainder is of unknown origin. The table for this sample lists just over 80,000 clones; 81% of them were counted only once. The ten biggest clones cover roughly two fifths of the sample. Sample: peripheral blood. Receptors originate from a man older than 75 with acute or convalescent COVID-19.

This rearrangement joins TRBV19 to TRBJ2-5; D is perhaps TRBD1 (6 bases). The CDR3 consists of 16 residues. V was shortened by 5 bases and J by 5 bases, with 21 bases between the two germline ends. Germline CDR1 is LNHDA and CDR2 is SQIVND (reference sequence). The CDR3 coding sequence is TGTGCCAGTAGTGTCGGCAGGGGCAGGAGACGGGAGACCCAGTACTTC. Residues: CASSVGRGRRRETQYF.

The count of this clone is one. The CDR3 loop is CSVGISGLGVRDIQYF. CDR3 sequence (DNA): TGCAGCGTCGGCATATCGGGACTAGGGGTCAGAGACATTCAGTACTTC. V is TRBV29-1 and J is TRBJ2-4; TRBD2 aligns across 8 bases. The CDR3 has 16 amino acids. Trimming took 6 bases from V and 8 from J; bases not matched to a gene: 18. Germline V gene data show CDR1 as SQVTM and CDR2 as ANQGSEA.

This chain joins TRBV7-2 and TRBJ2-3, with D perhaps TRBD2 (6 bases). Germline CDR1 is SGHTA and CDR2 is FQGNSA. This CDR3 spans 15 amino acids. Trimming shortened V by 5 bases and J by 2 bases, and 14 bases separated the two germline ends. Here the CDR3 reads CASSLSGTPTDTQYF. The CDR3 DNA reads TGTGCCAGCAGCCTTTCCGGGACTCCCACAGATACGCAGTATTTT.

This sequence joins TRBV5-1 and TRBJ2-5, with D perhaps matching TRBD2 (7 bases). The CDR3 is 13 amino acids. Germline V gene lookup returns CDR1 SGHRS and CDR2 YFSETQ. Trimming stripped 3 bases from V and 6 bases from J, with 12 bases between. The CDR3 is CASSSSGGQTQYF. DNA for the CDR3: TGCGCCAGCAGCTCGTCCGGGGGGCAGACCCAGTACTTC.

The CDR3 sequence: CASNFTGTGDYGYTF. CDR3 DNA: TGCGCCAGCAACTTCACCGGGACAGGCGACTATGGCTACACCTTC. The V and J genes are TRBV5-1 and TRBJ1-2, with 8 bases aligning to TRBD1. The CDR3 sequence is 15 residues long. V shed 6 bases, J shed 3 bases, and the junction held 10 bases outside the gene matches. Looked up from germline, CDR1 is SGHRS and CDR2 is YFSETQ.

The J gene is TRBJ1-5, the V gene TRBV28; TRBD1 is a possible D gene (5 bases). Germline CDR1 reads MDHEN; CDR2 reads SYDVKM. The CDR3 is 14 amino acids. V shed 5 bases and J shed 6 bases, with 14 bases lying between them. For the CDR3, the DNA is TGTGCCAGCAGTCTTCAGGGTTGGGGTCAGCCCCAGCATTTT. This sequence encodes CASSLQGWGQPQHF.

The chain is built from TRBV18 and TRBJ2-5; 7 nucleotides agree with TRBD1. Germline V lookup: CDR1 KGHSH, CDR2 LQKENI. The length of the CDR3 is 13 residues. V lost 3 bases to trimming and J lost 4 bases; unmatched junction nucleotides: 2. The chain's CDR3 is CASSPNRGETQYF. CDR3 bases: TGTGCCAGCTCACCGAACAGGGGAGAGACCCAGTACTTC.

This rearrangement joins TRBV5-5 to TRBJ1-4, with D unresolved. CDR1 and CDR2 from the germline V gene are SGHKS and YYEKEE (reference sequence). CDR3 length: 18 amino acids. V gave up 4 bases and J gave up 0 bases, with 19 bases separating them. The DNA for the CDR3 is TGTGCCAGCAGCCCCCCTAGCGTGATTGGGGCAACTAATGAAAAACTGTTTTTT. Amino acid sequence: CASSPPSVIGATNEKLFF. Using reference TRBV5-5 and TRBJ1-4 for the parts outside the CDR3, the full variable domain is DAGVTQSPTHLIKTRGQQVTLRCSPISGHKSVSWYQQVLGQGPQFIFQYYEKEERGRGNFPDRFSARQFPNYSSELNVNALLLGDSALYLCASSPPSVIGATNEKLFFGSGTQLSVL.

This clone appeared once. The chain links TRBV4-1 to TRBJ1-3; 9 bases match TRBD1. CDR1 is MGHRA, CDR2 YSYEKL, per germline. The CDR3 is made up of 16 amino acids. J was trimmed by 3 bases and V by 5 bases; bases with no gene match: 8. CDR3 sequence reads: CASSFQTGGYGNTIYF. For the CDR3, the DNA is TGCGCCAGCAGCTTTCAAACAGGGGGCTATGGAAACACCATATATTTT.

V and J are TRBV2 and TRBJ1-4, with D perhaps matching TRBD1 (6 bases). The V gene lost 6 bases and the J gene lost 8 bases, with 19 bases spanning the gap. Per germline, CDR1 SNHLY and CDR2 FYNNEI. There are 15 residues in the CDR3. CDR3 nucleotide sequence: TGTGCCAGCAGCCGAAACACAGGGTGGGACGAAAAACTGTTTTTT. This sequence encodes CASSRNTGWDEKLFF.

This sequence joins TRBV7-9 and TRBJ1-1, with 9 bases that match TRBD1. The CDR3 length is 14 residues. With 4 bases clipped from V and 8 bases from J, the junction kept 8 bases outside the gene matches. Germline V gene data show CDR1 as SEHNR and CDR2 as FQNEAQ (reference sequence). Here the CDR3 DNA reads TGTGCCAGCAGCTCGGACAGGGGCTTTAGGGAAGCTTTCTTT. Its translation is CASSSDRGFREAFF.

The chain uses TRBV28 and TRBJ2-3, with 8 nucleotides matching TRBD2. The CDR3 runs 16 residues. CDR1 is MDHEN and CDR2 is SYDVKM in the germline V gene. V shed 6 bases, J shed 0 bases, and the junction held 8 bases outside the gene matches. The CDR3 protein is CASSPLTSGSTDTQYF. The CDR3 DNA sequence: TGTGCCAGCAGCCCTCTAACTAGCGGTAGCACAGATACGCAGTATTTT.

The rearrangement joins TRBV6-5 to TRBJ1-2, with a tentative D call TRBD1 (6 bases). The germline CDR1 and CDR2 sequences are MNHEY and SVGAGI. V lost 10 bases to trimming and J lost 0 bases, with 12 bases between them. This CDR3 is built from 13 residues. CDR3 nucleotide sequence: TGTGCCACCGGGAGGGGGACTAACTATGGCTACACCTTC. This encodes CATGRGTNYGYTF.

The chain has TRBV2 and TRBJ2-4, with 9 nucleotides matching TRBD2. CDR1 is SNHLY and CDR2 is FYNNEI in the germline V gene. With V trimmed by 5 bases and J by 3 bases, 8 bases remained unmatched. This CDR3 is built from 16 residues. The DNA for the CDR3 is TGTGCCAGCAGTCCATTAGCGGGAGCGGTCAAAAACATTCAGTACTTC. It specifies CASSPLAGAVKNIQYF.

V and J are TRBV18 and TRBJ1-2; D unclear. In germline, CDR1 is KGHSH, CDR2 LQKENI. There are 15 residues in the CDR3. Trimming took off 2 bases at V and 8 bases at J, with 18 bases between the two ends. The CDR3 spells CASSPSIVVDWGYTF. CDR3 bases: TGTGCCAGCTCACCAAGCATCGTTGTTGATTGGGGCTACACCTTC. The complete variable domain, with remaining parts taken from reference TRBV18 and TRBJ1-2, reads NAGVMQNPRHLVRRRGQEARLRCSPMKGHSHVYWYRQLPEEGLKFMVYLQKENIIDESGMPKERFSAEFPKEGPSILRIQQVVRGDSAAYFCASSPSIVVDWGYTFGSGTRLTVV.

The V gene is TRBV15, the J gene TRBJ2-3; the match to TRBD1 covers 8 bases. CDR3 length equals 17 residues. The J segment lost 2 bases and the V segment lost 1 base, leaving 8 bases of the junction unmatched. Per the germline V gene, CDR1 is LNHNV and CDR2 is YYDKDF (reference sequence). CDR3 sequence: CATSRAGTGGPTDTQYF. Written as DNA, the CDR3 is TGTGCCACCAGCAGAGCCGGGACAGGAGGACCCACAGATACGCAGTATTTT.

The chain has TRBV18 and TRBJ2-4; 7 nucleotides line up with TRBD1. The germline CDR1 and CDR2 sequences are KGHSH and LQKENI. This CDR3 contains 18 residues. J gave up 3 bases and V 1 base, and 12 bases lay outside the gene matches. This chain's CDR3 is CASSPLEAQGYGKNIQYF. As DNA, the CDR3 is TGTGCCAGCTCACCACTAGAGGCACAGGGGTATGGCAAAAACATTCAGTACTTC.

Here the CDR3 DNA reads TGTGCCAGCAGCGCCCGTCTAGCGGGAGTGGGCACCGGGGAGCTGTTTTTT. Encoded protein: CASSARLAGVGTGELFF. The V call is TRBV9, the J call TRBJ2-2; 10 positions match TRBD2. This CDR3 is 17 amino acids long. The germline V gene has CDR1 SGDLS and CDR2 YYNGEE. V trimming: 3 bases; J trimming: 4 bases; junction bases outside the gene matches: 9.

The V and J genes are TRBV5-1 and TRBJ1-1; TRBD1 is a possible D gene (6 bases). The CDR3 is made up of 15 amino acids. CDR1 SGHRS and CDR2 YFSETQ come from the germline V gene. V was shortened by 4 bases and J by 3 bases, with 16 bases between the two germline ends. The CDR3 bases are TGCGCCAGCAGCCACCAGGGGAGGGGGGACACTGAAGCTTTCTTT. It is translated as CASSHQGRGDTEAFF.

This sequence joins TRBV18 and TRBJ2-2; TRBD1 matches 9 bases. The CDR3 covers 20 residues. Per the germline V gene, CDR1 is KGHSH and CDR2 is LQKENI. J gave up 3 bases and V 0 bases, and 14 bases lay outside the gene matches. The CDR3 nucleotides read TGTGCCAGCTCACCACCGGGGGACAGGGTCCATAGGCCCGACACCGGGGAGCTGTTTTTT. Translation gives CASSPPGDRVHRPDTGELFF.

This rearrangement joins TRBV4-1 to TRBJ1-1; TRBD1 agrees at 7 bases. The CDR3 spans 16 residues. Trimming took 1 base from V and 4 from J; bases not matched to a gene: 9. Per germline, CDR1 MGHRA and CDR2 YSYEKL. For the CDR3, the DNA is TGCGCCAGCAGCCAAGGAAGGGGCCCAGGGGGCACTGAAGCTTTCTTT. This sequence encodes CASSQGRGPGGTEAFF.

The CDR3 region has the DNA TGTGCCAGCAGTCAGACACTTGAAGCTTTCTTT. Its protein product is CASSQTLEAFF. The rearrangement uses TRBV28 and TRBJ1-1, with D uncertain. CDR3 length: 11 residues. V was shortened by 5 bases and J by 7 bases, with 8 bases between the two germline ends. The germline V gene has CDR1 MDHEN and CDR2 SYDVKM.

The V call is TRBV6-5, the J call TRBJ1-2; 7 nucleotides align to TRBD1. CDR3 length: 14 amino acids. CDR1 is MNHEY, CDR2 SVGAGI, per germline. With V trimmed by 2 bases and J by 3 bases, 3 bases remained unmatched. CDR3 bases: TGTGCCAGCAGTTACCGGGACAGCTACTATGGCTACACCTTC. Translating gives CASSYRDSYYGYTF.

The rearrangement joins TRBV5-8 to TRBJ1-4; 7 bases line up with TRBD1. CDR1 is SGHTS, CDR2 YDEGEE, per germline. CDR3 size: 15 residues. V lost 4 bases and J lost 5; bases outside the gene matches: 8. In nucleotides, the CDR3 is TGTGCCAGCAGCCTTGGGACAGTCTACAATGAAAAACTGTTTTTT. Translation: CASSLGTVYNEKLFF.

The chain uses TRBV7-2 and TRBJ2-7; TRBD1 matches 7 bases. J lost 7 bases, V lost 5 bases, and 11 bases had no gene match. Germline CDR1 is SGHTA and CDR2 is FQGNSA. The CDR3 spans 14 residues. CDR3 residues: CASSPRQGAEEQYF. CDR3 DNA sequence: TGTGCCAGCAGCCCCAGACAGGGAGCTGAAGAGCAGTACTTC.

In this sample, this clone turned up once. This sequence joins TRBV21-1 and TRBJ2-5; the table names TRBD2, a call not compared with the DNA. TRBV21-1 is designated a pseudogene. The CDR3 runs 15 residues. CDR3 DNA: TGTGCCAGCAGCAAAGAAGTCGACTGGATGGAGACCCAGTACTTC. This gives the protein CASSKEVDWMETQYF.

The CDR3 loop is CASSTGATNEKLFF. CDR3 sequence (DNA): TGCGCCAGCTCGACAGGAGCAACTAATGAAAAACTGTTTTTT. The chain combines TRBV5-1 with TRBJ1-4; the D gene is possibly TRBD1 (6 bases). This CDR3 comprises 14 residues. The V end was cut by 7 bases, the J end by 0 bases, with 10 bases between. The germline V gene has CDR1 SGHRS and CDR2 YFSETQ.

Only a few counts were recorded for this clone. The gene calls are TRBV30 and TRBJ1-2; 7 bases align to TRBD1. The V and J ends lost 5 bases and 4 bases, in that order; junction bases with no gene match: 1. The CDR3 runs to 11 residues. Germline-derived CDR1 and CDR2 are GTSNPN and SVGIG (reference sequence). The CDR3 is CAWGTVYGYTF. The CDR3 nucleotides are TGTGCCTGGGGGACAGTCTATGGCTACACCTTC. The variable domain in full, completed from reference TRBV30 and TRBJ1-2, reads SQTIHQWPATLVQPVGSPLSLECTVEGTSNPNLYWYRQAAGRGLQLLFYSVGIGQISSEVPQNLSASRPQDRQFILSSKKLLLSDSGFYLCAWGTVYGYTFGSGTRLTVV.

V is TRBV27 and J is TRBJ1-3; D remains unclear. V gave up 11 bases and J gave up 1 base, with 24 bases separating them. The CDR3 consists of 17 residues. CDR1 and CDR2 (germline): MNHEY, SMNVEV (reference sequence). The CDR3: CARPSTRTVTSGNTIYF. The DNA for the CDR3 is TGTGCCCGCCCTTCCACTAGGACGGTGACATCTGGAAACACCATATATTTT.

This clone was observed once. The genes are TRBV2 and TRBJ1-3, with 8 bases lining up with TRBD1. This CDR3 spans 14 amino acids. In germline, CDR1 is SNHLY, CDR2 FYNNEI. Unmatched junction bases numbered 4, after V lost 3 bases and J lost 6 bases. The CDR3 reads CASSDSGGENTIYF. The CDR3 DNA reads as TGTGCCAGCAGTGACTCAGGGGGCGAAAACACCATATATTTT.

This clone has only a few counts. The V gene is TRBV4-2, the J gene TRBJ1-5, with D perhaps TRBD1 (6 bases). This CDR3 region has 16 residues. Germline CDR1 is LGHNA and CDR2 is YNFKEQ. The V end was cut by 0 bases, the J end by 3 bases, with 12 bases between. The CDR3 loop is CASSQEGDRNNQPQHF. The CDR3 bases are TGTGCCAGCAGCCAAGAAGGAGACAGGAACAATCAGCCCCAGCATTTT.

V gene TRBV5-1 combines with J gene TRBJ2-1; TRBD1 matches at 8 bases. The germline gives CDR1 SGHRS, CDR2 YFSETQ. V dropped 5 bases and J dropped 0; count of bases not matched to a gene: 7. The CDR3 has 16 residues. CDR3 bases: TGCGCCAGCAGGGTGCAGGGGGCGAGCTCCTACAATGAGCAGTTCTTC. It codes for CASRVQGASSYNEQFF.